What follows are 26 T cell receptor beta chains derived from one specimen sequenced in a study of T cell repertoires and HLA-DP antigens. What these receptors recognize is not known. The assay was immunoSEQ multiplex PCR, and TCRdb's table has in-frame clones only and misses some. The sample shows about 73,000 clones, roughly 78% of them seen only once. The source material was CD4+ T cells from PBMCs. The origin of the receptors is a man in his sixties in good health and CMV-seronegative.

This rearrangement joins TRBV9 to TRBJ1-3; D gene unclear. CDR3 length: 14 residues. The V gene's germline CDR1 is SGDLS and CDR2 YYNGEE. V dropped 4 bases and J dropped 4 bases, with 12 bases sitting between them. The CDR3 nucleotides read TGTGCCAGCAGCCCAAAAGGCGAGGGAAACACCATATATTTT. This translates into CASSPKGEGNTIYF.

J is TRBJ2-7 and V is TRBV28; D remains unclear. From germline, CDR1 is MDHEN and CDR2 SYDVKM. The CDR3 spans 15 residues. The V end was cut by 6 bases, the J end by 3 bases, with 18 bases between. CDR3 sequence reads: CASRVRVGDFYEQYF. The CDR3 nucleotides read TGTGCCAGCAGGGTGCGCGTAGGAGATTTCTACGAGCAGTACTTC.

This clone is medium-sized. CDR3 nucleotides: TGTGCCAGCAACCTCCCTAGCTCCTACAATGAGCAGTTCTTC. Encoded protein: CASNLPSSYNEQFF. The rearrangement uses TRBV2 and TRBJ2-1; D remains unclear. V was trimmed by 7 bases and J by 0 bases, leaving 10 bases between them. CDR3 length equals 14 residues. From germline, CDR1 is SNHLY and CDR2 FYNNEI.

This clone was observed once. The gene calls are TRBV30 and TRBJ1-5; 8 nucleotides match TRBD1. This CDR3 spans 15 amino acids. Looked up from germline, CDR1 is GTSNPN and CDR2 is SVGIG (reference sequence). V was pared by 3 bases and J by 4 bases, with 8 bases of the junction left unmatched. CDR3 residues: CAWRTQGALNQPQHF. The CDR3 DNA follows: TGTGCCTGGAGGACGCAGGGGGCACTTAATCAGCCCCAGCATTTT.

CDR3 nucleotide sequence: TGTGCTAGTGGCGGGGACAGCCGCACAGATACGCAGTATTTT. It translates to CASGGDSRTDTQYF. The V and J genes are TRBV12-5 and TRBJ2-3, with TRBD1 identical over 7 bases. The J segment lost 1 base and the V segment lost 6 bases, leaving 4 bases of the junction unmatched. In germline, CDR1 is LGHNT, CDR2 FRNRAP. The CDR3 is 14 residues long.

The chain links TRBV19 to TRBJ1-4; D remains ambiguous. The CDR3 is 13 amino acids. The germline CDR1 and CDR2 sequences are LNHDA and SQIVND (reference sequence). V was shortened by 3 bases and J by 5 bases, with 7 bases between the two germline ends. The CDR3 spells CASSIGVNEKLFF. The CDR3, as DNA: TGTGCCAGTAGTATCGGGGTCAATGAAAAACTGTTTTTT.

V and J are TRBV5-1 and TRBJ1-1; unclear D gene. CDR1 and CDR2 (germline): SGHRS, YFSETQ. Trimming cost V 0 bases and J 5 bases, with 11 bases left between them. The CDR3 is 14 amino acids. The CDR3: CASSLVGLSTEAFF. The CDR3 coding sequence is TGCGCCAGCAGCTTGGTCGGGCTTTCTACTGAAGCTTTCTTT.

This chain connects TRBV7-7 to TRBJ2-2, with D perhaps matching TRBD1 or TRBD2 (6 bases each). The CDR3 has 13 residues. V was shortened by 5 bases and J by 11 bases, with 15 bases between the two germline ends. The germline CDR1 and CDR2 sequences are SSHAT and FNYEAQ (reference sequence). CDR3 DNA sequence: TGTGCCAGCAGCCCCGATAGGGGGGATGAGCTGTTTTTT. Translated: CASSPDRGDELFF.

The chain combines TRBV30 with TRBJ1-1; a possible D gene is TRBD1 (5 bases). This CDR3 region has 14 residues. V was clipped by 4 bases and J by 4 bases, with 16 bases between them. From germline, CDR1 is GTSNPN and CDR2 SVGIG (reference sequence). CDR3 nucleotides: TGTGCCTGGAATAAGGGGTTGGGGATCACTGAAGCTTTCTTT. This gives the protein CAWNKGLGITEAFF.

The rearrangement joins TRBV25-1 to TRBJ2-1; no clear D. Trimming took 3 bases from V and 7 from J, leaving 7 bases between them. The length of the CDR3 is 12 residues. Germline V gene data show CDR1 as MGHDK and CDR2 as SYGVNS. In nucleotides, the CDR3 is TGTGCCAGCAGTGAGTTCCTTAATGAGCAGTTCTTC. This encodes CASSEFLNEQFF. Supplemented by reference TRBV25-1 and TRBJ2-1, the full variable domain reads EADIYQTPRYLVIGTGKKITLECSQTMGHDKMYWYQQDPGMELHLIHYSYGVNSTEKGDLSSESTVSRIRTEHFPLTLESARPSHTSQYLCASSEFLNEQFFGPGTRLTVL.

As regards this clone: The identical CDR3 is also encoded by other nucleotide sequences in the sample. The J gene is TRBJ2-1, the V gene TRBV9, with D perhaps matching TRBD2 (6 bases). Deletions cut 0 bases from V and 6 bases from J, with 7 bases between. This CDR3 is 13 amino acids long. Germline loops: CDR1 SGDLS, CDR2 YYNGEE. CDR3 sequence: CASSVAGGNEQFF. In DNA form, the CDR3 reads TGTGCCAGCAGCGTAGCCGGGGGCAATGAGCAGTTCTTC.

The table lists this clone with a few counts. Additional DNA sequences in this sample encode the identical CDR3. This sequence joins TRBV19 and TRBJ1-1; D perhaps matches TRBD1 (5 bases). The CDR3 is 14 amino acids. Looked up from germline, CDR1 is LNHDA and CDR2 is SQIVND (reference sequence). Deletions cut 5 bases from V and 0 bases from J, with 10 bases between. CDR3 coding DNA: TGTGCCAGTAGTGCCGGGACTTTGAACACTGAAGCTTTCTTT. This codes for CASSAGTLNTEAFF.

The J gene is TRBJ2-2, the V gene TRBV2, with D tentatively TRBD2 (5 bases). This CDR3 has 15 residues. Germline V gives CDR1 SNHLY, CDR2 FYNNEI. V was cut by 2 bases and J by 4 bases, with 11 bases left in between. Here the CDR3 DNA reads TGTGCCAGCAGTGAAACCATGGCGGGCACCGGGGAGCTGTTTTTT. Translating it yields CASSETMAGTGELFF.

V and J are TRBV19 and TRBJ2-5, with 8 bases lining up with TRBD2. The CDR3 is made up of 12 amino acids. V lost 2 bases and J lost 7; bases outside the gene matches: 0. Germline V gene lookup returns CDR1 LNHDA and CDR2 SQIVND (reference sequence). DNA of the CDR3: TGTGCCAGTAGTATAAGCGGGGGGACCCAGTACTTC. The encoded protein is CASSISGGTQYF.

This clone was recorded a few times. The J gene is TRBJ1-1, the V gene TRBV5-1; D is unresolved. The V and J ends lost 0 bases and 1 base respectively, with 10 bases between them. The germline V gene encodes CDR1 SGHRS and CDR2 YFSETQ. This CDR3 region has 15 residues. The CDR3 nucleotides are TGCGCCAGCAGCTTGGTGCACGAAGGGAACACTGAAGCTTTCTTT. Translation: CASSLVHEGNTEAFF.

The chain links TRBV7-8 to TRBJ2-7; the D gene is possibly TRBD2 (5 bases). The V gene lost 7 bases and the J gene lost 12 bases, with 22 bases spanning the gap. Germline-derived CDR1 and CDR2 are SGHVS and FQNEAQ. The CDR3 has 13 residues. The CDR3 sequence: CASTLVLEGPLYV. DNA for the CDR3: TGTGCCAGCACCCTAGTCCTAGAGGGCCCTCTGTACGTC.

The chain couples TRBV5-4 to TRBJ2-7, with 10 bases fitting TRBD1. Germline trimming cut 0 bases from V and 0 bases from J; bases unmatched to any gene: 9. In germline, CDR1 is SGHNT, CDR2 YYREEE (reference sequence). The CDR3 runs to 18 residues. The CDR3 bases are TGTGCCAGCAGCTTGGGGTTCCGACAGGGGGCTTACTCCTACGAGCAGTACTTC. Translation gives CASSLGFRQGAYSYEQYF.

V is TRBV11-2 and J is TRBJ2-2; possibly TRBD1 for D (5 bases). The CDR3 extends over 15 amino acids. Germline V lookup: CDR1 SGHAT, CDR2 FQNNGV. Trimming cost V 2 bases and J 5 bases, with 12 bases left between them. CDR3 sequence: CASSLYPGATGELFF. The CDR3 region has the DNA TGTGCCAGCAGCTTATACCCTGGGGCGACCGGGGAGCTGTTTTTT.

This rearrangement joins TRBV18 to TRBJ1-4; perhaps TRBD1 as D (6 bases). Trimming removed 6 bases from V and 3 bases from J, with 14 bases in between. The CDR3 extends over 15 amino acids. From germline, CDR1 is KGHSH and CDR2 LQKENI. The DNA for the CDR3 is TGTGCCAGCTCTCTTCAAGGGGGGGCTAATGAAAAACTGTTTTTT. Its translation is CASSLQGGANEKLFF.

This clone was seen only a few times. The CDR3, as DNA: TGCGCCAGCAGTTCACCGTTGCTAGCGGGTACCGGGGAGCTGTTTTTT. Amino acid sequence: CASSSPLLAGTGELFF. This sequence joins TRBV5-1 and TRBJ2-2; 8 bases agree with TRBD2. This CDR3 has 16 amino acids. The germline V gene encodes CDR1 SGHRS and CDR2 YFSETQ. V lost 5 bases to trimming and J lost 5 bases; unmatched junction nucleotides: 11.

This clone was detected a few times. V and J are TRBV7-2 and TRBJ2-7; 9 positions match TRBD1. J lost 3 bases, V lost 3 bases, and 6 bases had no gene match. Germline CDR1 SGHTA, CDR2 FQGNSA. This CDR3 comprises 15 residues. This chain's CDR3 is CASSFAGTGSYEQYF. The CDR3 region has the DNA TGTGCCAGCAGCTTCGCCGGGACAGGGAGCTACGAGCAGTACTTC.

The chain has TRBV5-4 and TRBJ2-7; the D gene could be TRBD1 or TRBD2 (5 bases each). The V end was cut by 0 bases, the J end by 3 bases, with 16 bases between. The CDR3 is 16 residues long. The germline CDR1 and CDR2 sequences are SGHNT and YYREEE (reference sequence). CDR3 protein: CASSLGGGLRGYEQYF. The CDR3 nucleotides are TGTGCCAGCAGCTTGGGGGGCGGGCTGCGCGGCTACGAGCAGTACTTC.

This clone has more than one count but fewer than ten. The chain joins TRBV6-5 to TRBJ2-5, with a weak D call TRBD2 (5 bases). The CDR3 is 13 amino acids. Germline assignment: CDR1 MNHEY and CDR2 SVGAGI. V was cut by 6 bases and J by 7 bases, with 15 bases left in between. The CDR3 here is CASRDSGSGTQYF. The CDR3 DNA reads TGTGCCAGCAGGGACTCGGGGTCCGGGACCCAGTACTTC.

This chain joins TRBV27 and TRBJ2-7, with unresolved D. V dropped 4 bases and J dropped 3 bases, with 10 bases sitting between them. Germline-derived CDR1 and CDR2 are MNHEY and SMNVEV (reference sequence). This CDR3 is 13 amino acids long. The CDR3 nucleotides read TGTGCCAGCAGTTCTCTCCCCTACTACGAGCAGTACTTC. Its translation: CASSSLPYYEQYF.

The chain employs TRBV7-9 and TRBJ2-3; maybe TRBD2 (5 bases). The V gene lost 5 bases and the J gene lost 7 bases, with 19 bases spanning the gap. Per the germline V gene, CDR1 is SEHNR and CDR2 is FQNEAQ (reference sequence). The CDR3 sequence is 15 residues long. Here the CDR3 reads CASSLTRAPLNTQYF. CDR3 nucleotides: TGTGCCAGCAGCCTTACGAGGGCTCCGCTAAATACGCAGTATTTT.

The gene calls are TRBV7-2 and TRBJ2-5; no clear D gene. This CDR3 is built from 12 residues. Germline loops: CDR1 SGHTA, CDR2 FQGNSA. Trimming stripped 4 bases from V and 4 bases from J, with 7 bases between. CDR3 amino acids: CASSSYRETQYF. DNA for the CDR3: TGTGCCAGCAGCTCCTACAGAGAGACCCAGTACTTC.